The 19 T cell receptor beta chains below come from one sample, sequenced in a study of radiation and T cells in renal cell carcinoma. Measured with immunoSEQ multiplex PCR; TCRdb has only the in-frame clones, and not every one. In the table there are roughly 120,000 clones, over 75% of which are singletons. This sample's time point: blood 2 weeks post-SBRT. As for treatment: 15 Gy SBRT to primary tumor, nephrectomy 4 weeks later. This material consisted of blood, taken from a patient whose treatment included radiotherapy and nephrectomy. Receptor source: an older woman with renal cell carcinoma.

The CDR3 DNA is TGTGCCAGCAGCGTAGCGGGGGCGGTGAATGAGCAGTTCTTC. The encoded protein is CASSVAGAVNEQFF. The rearrangement joins TRBV9 to TRBJ2-1, with D tentatively TRBD1 or TRBD2 (6 bases each). The CDR3 totals 14 residues. Germline V CDR1 and CDR2: SGDLS, YYNGEE. The V end lost 0 bases, the J end lost 7 bases, and 11 bases lay between the germline ends.

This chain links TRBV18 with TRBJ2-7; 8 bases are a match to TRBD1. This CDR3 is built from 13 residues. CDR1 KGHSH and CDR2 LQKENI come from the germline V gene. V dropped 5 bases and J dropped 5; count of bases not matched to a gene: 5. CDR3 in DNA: TGTGCCAGCTCAACGACAGGGGCCGACGAGCAGTACTTC. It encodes CASSTTGADEQYF. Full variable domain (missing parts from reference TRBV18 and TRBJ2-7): NAGVMQNPRHLVRRRGQEARLRCSPMKGHSHVYWYRQLPEEGLKFMVYLQKENIIDESGMPKERFSAEFPKEGPSILRIQQVVRGDSAAYFCASSTTGADEQYFGPGTRLTVT.

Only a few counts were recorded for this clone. DNA of the CDR3: TGTGCCAGCAGCCCCGGAGGGACAGGGACCTCCTACAATGAGCAGTTCTTC. This encodes CASSPGGTGTSYNEQFF. The rearrangement joins TRBV7-9 to TRBJ2-1, with 9 bases identical to TRBD1. CDR3 size: 17 residues. The V and J ends lost 5 bases and 0 bases, in that order; junction bases with no gene match: 8. Germline assignment: CDR1 SEHNR and CDR2 FQNEAQ (reference sequence). Full variable domain (rest looked up from reference TRBV7-9 and TRBJ2-1): DTGVSQNPRHKITKRGQNVTFRCDPISEHNRLYWYRQTLGQGPEFLTYFQNEAQLEKSRLLSDRFSAERPKGSFSTLEIQRTEQGDSAMYLCASSPGGTGTSYNEQFFGPGTRLTVL.

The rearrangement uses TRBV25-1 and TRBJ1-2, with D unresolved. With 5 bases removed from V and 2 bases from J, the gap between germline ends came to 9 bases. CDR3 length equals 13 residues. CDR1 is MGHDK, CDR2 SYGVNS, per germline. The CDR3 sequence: CASSLGPNYGYTF. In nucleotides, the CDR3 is TGTGCCAGCAGTTTGGGTCCCAACTATGGCTACACCTTC.

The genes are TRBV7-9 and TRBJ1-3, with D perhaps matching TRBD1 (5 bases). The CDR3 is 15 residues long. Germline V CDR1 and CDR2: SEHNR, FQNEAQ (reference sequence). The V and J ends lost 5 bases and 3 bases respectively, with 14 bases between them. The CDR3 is CASSQGASRGNTIYF. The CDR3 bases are TGTGCCAGCAGCCAAGGGGCCTCTCGTGGAAACACCATATATTTT.

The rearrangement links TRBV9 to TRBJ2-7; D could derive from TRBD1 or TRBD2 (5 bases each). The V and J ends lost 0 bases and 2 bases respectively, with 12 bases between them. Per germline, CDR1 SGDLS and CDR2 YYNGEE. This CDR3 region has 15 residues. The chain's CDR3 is CASSVGGTVAYEQYF. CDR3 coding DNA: TGTGCCAGCAGCGTAGGGGGGACGGTCGCCTACGAGCAGTACTTC.

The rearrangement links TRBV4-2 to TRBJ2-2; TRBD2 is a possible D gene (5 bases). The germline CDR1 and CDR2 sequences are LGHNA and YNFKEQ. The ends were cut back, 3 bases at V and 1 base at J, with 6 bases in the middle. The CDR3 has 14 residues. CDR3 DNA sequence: TGTGCCAGCAGCCACCGGGAGAACACCGGGGAGCTGTTTTTT. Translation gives CASSHRENTGELFF.

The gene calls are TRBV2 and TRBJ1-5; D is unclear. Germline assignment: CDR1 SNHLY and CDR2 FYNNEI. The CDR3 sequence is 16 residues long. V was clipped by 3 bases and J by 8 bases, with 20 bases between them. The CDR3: CASSDLLLRKVEPQHF. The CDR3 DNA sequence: TGTGCCAGCAGTGATCTTTTATTGCGAAAAGTGGAGCCCCAGCATTTT.

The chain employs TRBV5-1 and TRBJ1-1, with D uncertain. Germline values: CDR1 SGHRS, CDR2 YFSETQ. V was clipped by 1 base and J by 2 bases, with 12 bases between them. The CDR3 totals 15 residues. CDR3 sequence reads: CASSLSSLFNTEAFF. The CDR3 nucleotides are TGCGCCAGCAGCTTGTCGTCCCTATTTAACACTGAAGCTTTCTTT.

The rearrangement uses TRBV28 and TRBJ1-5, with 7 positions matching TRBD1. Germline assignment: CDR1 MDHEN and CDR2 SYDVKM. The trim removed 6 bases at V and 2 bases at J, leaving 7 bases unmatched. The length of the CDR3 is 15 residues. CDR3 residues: CASSLQGLGNQPQHF. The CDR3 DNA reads TGTGCCAGCAGCTTACAGGGGTTGGGCAATCAGCCCCAGCATTTT.

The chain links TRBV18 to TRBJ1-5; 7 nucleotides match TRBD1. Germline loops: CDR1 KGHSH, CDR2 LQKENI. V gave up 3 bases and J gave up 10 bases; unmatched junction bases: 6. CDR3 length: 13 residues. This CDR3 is CASSPDREVPQHF. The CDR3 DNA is TGTGCCAGCTCACCCGACAGGGAGGTTCCCCAGCATTTT.

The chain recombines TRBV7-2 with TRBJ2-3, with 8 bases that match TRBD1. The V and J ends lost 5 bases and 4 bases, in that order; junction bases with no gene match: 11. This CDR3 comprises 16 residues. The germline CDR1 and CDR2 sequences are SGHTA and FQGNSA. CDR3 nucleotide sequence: TGTGCCAGCAGCCTCCCCGGGACAGGAATTTCAGATACGCAGTATTTT. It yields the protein CASSLPGTGISDTQYF.

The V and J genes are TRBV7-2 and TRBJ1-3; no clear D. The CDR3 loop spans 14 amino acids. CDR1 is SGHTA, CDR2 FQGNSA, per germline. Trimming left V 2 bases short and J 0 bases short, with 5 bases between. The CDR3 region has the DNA TGTGCCAGCAGCTTATTAGGCTCTGGAAACACCATATATTTT. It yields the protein CASSLLGSGNTIYF.

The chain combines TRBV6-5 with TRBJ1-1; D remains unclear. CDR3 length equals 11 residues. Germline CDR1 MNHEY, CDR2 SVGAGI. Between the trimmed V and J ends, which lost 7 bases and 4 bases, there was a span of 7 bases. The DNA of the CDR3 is TGTGCCAGCACCCAAGGCACTGAAGCTTTCTTT. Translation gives CASTQGTEAFF.

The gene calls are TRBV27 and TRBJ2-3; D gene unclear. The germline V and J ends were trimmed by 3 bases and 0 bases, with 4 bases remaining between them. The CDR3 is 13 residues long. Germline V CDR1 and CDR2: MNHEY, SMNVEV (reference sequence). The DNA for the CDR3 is TGTGCCAGCAGTTTTGCGAGCACAGATACGCAGTATTTT. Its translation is CASSFASTDTQYF.

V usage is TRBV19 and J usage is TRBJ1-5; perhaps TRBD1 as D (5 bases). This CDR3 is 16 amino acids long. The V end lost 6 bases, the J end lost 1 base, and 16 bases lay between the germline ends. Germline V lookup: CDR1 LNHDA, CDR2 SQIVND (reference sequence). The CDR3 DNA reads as TGTGCCAGTAGGCTCCGGAAGGGACCGAGCAATCAGCCCCAGCATTTT. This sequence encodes CASRLRKGPSNQPQHF.

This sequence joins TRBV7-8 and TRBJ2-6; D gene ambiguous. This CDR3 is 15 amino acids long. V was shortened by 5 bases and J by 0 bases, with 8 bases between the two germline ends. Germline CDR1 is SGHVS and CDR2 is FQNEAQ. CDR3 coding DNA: TGTGCCAGCAGCCCCCTCGACTCTGGGGCCAACGTCCTGACTTTC. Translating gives CASSPLDSGANVLTF.

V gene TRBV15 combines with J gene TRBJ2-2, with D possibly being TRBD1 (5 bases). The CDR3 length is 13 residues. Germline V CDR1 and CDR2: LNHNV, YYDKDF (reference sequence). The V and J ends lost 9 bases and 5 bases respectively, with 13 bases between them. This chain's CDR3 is CATTIGQTGELFF. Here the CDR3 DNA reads TGTGCCACTACGATCGGACAAACCGGGGAGCTGTTTTTT.

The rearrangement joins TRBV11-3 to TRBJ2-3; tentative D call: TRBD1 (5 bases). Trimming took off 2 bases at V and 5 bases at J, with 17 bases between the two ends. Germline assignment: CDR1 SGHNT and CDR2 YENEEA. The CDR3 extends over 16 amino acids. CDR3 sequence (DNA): TGTGCCAGCAGCTTAAGGGCAGGGATTAAAAAAGATACGCAGTATTTT. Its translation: CASSLRAGIKKDTQYF.